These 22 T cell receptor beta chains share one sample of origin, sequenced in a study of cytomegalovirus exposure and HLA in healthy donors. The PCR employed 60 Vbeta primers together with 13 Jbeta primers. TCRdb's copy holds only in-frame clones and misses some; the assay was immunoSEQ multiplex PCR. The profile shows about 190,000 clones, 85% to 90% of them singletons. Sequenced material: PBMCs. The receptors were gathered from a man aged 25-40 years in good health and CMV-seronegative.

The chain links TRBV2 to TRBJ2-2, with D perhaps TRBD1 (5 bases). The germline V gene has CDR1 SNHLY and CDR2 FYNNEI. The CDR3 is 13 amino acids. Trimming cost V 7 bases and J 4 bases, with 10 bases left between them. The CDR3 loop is CASTLRVTGELFF. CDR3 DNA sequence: TGTGCCAGCACCCTCAGGGTCACCGGGGAGCTGTTTTTT.

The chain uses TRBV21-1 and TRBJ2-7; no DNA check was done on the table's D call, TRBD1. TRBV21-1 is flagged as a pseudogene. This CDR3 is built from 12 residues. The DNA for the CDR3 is TGTGCCAGACGGACAGGCGTGGACGAGCAGTACTTC. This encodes CARRTGVDEQYF.

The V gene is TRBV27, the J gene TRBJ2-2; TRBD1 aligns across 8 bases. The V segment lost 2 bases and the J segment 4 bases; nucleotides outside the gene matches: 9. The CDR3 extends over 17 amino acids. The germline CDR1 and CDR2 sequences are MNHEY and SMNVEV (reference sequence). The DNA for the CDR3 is TGTGCCAGCAGTTTAAAAGGCAGGGGGCGCATCACCGGGGAGCTGTTTTTT. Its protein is CASSLKGRGRITGELFF.

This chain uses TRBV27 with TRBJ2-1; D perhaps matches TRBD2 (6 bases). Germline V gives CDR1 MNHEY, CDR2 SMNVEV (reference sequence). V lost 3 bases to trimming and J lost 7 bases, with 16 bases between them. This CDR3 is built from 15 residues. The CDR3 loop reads CASSLTGEVWNEQFF. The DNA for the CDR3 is TGTGCCAGCAGTTTGACGGGAGAGGTTTGGAATGAGCAGTTCTTC.

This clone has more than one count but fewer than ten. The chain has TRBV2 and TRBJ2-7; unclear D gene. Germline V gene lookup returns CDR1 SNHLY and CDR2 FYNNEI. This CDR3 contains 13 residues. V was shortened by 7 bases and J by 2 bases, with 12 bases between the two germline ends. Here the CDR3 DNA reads TGTGCCAGCAATCTGGTGCGGACCTACGAGCAGTACTTC. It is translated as CASNLVRTYEQYF.

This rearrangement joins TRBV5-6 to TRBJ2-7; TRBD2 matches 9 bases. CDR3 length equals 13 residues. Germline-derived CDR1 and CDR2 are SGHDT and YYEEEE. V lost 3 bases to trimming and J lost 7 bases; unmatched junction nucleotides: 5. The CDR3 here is CASSSGLAREQYF. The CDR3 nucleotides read TGTGCCAGCAGCTCGGGACTAGCTCGGGAGCAGTACTTC.

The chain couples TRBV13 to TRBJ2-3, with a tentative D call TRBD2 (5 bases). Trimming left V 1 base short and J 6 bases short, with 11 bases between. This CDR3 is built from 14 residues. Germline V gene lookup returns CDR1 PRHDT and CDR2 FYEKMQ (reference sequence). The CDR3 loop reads CASSLAGSGDTQYF. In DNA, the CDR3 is TGTGCCAGCAGCTTAGCGGGGTCGGGCGATACGCAGTATTTT.

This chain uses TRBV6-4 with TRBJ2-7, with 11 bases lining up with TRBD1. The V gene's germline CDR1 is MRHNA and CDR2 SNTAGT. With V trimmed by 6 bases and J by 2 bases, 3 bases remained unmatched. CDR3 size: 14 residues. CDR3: CASRPGQGAYEQYF. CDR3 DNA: TGTGCCAGCAGGCCGGGACAGGGGGCCTACGAGCAGTACTTC.

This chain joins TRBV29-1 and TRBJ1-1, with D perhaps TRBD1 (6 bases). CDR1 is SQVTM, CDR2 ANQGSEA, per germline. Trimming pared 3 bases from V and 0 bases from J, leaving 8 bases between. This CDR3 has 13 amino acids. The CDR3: CSVEGQMNTEAFF. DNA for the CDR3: TGCAGCGTTGAGGGACAAATGAACACTGAAGCTTTCTTT.

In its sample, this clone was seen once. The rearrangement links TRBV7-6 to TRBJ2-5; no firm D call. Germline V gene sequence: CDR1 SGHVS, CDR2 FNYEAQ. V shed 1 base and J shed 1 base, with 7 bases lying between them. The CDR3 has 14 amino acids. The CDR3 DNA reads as TGTGCCAGCAGCTTAGGCGTTCTCCAAGAGACCCAGTACTTC. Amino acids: CASSLGVLQETQYF.

In DNA, the CDR3 is TGTGCCAGCAGCTTGCGCGGGGGAGATACGCAGTATTTT. Its protein product is CASSLRGGDTQYF. This chain uses TRBV5-6 with TRBJ2-3; the match to TRBD2 covers 7 bases. The CDR3 is 13 amino acids. The V segment lost 1 base and the J segment 5 bases; nucleotides outside the gene matches: 1. Germline loops: CDR1 SGHDT, CDR2 YYEEEE.

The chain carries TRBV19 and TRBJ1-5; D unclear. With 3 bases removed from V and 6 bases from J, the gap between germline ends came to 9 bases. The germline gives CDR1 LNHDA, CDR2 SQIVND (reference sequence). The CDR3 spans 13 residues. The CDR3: CASSIQGVQPQHF. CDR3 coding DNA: TGTGCCAGTAGTATCCAAGGAGTTCAGCCCCAGCATTTT.

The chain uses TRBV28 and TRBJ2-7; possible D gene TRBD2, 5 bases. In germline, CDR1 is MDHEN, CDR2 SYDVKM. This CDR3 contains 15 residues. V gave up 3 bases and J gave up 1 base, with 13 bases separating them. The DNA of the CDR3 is TGTGCCAGCAGTTTTGGGCCAAGGAGGTCCTACGAGCAGTACTTC. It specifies CASSFGPRRSYEQYF. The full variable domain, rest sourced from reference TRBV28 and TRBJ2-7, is DVKVTQSSRYLVKRTGEKVFLECVQDMDHENMFWYRQDPGLGLRLIYFSYDVKMKEKGDIPEGYSVSREKKERFSLILESASTNQTSMYLCASSFGPRRSYEQYFGPGTRLTVT.

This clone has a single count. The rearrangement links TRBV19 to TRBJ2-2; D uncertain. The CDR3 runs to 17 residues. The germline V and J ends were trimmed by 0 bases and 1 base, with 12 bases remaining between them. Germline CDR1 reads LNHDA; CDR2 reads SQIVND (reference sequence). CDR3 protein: CASSIEKNTLNTGELFF. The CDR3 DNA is TGTGCCAGTAGTATAGAAAAGAACACCCTGAACACCGGGGAGCTGTTTTTT.

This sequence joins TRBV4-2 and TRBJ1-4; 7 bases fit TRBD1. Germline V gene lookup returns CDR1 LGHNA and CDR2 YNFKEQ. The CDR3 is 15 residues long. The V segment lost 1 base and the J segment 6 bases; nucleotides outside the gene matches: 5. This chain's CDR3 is CASSQGRQGDEKLFF. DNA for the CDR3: TGTGCCAGCAGCCAAGGAAGGCAGGGGGATGAAAAACTGTTTTTT.

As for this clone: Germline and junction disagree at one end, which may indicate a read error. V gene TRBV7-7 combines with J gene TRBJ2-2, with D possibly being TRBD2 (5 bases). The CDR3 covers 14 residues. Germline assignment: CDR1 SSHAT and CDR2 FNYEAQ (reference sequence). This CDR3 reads CASSLALETGELFF. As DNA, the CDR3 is TGTGCTAGCAGCTTAGCGCTGGAGACCGGGGAGCTGTTTTTT.

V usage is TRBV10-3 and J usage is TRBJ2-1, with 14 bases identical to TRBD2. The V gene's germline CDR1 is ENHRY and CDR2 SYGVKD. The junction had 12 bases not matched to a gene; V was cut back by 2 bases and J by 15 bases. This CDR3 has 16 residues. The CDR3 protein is CAISEHEGLAGAILFF. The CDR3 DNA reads TGTGCCATCAGTGAGCACGAGGGACTAGCGGGGGCGATCCTGTTCTTC.

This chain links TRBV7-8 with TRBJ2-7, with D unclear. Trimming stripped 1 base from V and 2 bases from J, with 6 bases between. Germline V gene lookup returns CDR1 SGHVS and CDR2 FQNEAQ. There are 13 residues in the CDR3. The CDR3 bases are TGTGCCAGCAGCTTAGTGGAGACCTACGAGCAGTACTTC. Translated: CASSLVETYEQYF.

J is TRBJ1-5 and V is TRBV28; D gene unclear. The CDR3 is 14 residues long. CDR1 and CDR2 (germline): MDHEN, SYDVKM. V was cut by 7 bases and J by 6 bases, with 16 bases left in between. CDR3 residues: CASIPYSYGQPQHF. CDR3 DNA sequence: TGTGCCAGCATCCCCTACAGCTATGGTCAGCCCCAGCATTTT.

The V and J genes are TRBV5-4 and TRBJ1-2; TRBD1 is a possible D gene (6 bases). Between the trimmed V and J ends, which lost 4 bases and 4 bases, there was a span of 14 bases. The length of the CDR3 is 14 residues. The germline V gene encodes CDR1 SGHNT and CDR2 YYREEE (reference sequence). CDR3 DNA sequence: TGTGCCAGCAGCCAGGACAGCAGGGGCTATGGCTACACCTTC. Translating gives CASSQDSRGYGYTF.

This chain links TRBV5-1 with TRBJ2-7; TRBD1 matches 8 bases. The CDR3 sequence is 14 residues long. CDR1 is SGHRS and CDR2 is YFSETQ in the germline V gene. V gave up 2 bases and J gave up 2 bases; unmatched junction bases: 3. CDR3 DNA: TGCGCCAGCAGCTTCAGGGGGCCCACCTACGAGCAGTACTTC. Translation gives CASSFRGPTYEQYF.

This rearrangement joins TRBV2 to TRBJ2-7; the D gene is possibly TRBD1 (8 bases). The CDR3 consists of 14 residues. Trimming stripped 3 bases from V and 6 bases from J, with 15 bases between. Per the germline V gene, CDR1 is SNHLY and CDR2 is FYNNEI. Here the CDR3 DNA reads TGTGCCAGCAGTGAGAGTACAGGGGGGGGCGAGCAGTACTTC. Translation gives CASSESTGGGEQYF.